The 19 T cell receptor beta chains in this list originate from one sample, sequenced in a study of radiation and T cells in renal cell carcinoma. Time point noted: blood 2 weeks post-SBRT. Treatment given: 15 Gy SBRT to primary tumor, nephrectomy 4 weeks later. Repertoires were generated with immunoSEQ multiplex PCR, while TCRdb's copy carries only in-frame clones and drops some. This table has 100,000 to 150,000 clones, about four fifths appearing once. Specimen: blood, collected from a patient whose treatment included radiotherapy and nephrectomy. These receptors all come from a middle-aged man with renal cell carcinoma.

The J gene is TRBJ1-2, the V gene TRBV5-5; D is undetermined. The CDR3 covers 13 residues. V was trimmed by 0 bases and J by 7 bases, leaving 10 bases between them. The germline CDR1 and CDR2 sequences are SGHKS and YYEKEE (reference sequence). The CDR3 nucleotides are TGTGCCAGCAGCTTGGGATTTATGATTGGCTACACCTTC. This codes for CASSLGFMIGYTF.

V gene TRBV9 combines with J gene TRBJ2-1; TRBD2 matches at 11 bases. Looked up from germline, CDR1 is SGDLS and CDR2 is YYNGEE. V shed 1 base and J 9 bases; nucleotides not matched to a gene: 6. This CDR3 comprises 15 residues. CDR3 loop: CASSVRLAGRSEQFF. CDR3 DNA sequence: TGTGCCAGCAGCGTACGACTAGCGGGACGGAGTGAGCAGTTCTTC.

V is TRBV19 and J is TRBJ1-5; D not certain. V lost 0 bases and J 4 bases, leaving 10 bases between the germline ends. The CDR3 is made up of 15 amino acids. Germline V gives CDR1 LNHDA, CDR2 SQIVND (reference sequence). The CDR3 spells CASSIDTALNQPQHF. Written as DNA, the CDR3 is TGTGCCAGTAGTATAGATACAGCCCTGAATCAGCCCCAGCATTTT. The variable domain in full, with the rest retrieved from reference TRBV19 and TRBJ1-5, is DGGITQSPKYLFRKEGQNVTLSCEQNLNHDAMYWYRQDPGQGLRLIYYSQIVNDFQKGDIAEGYSVSREKKESFPLTVTSAQKNPTAFYLCASSIDTALNQPQHFGDGTRLSIL.

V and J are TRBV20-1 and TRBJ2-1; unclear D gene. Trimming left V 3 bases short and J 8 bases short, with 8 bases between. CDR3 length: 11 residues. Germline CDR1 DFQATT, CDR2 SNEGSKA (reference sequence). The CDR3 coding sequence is TGCAGTGCTAGTAGGGCAGATGAGCAGTTCTTC. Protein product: CSASRADEQFF.

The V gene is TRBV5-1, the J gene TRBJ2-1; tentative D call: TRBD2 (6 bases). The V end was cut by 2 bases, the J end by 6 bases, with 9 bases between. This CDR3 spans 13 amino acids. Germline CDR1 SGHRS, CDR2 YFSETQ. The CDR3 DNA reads TGCGCCAGCAGCTTAGCGGGCCCCAATGAGCAGTTCTTC. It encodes CASSLAGPNEQFF.

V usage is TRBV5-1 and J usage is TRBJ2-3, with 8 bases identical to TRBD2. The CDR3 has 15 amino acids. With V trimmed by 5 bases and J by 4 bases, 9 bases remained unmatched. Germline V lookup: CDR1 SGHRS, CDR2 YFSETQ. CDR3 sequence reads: CASSNPGLGADTQYF. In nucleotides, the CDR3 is TGCGCCAGCAGTAACCCGGGACTAGGAGCAGATACGCAGTATTTT. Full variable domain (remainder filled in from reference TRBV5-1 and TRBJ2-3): KAGVTQTPRYLIKTRGQQVTLSCSPISGHRSVSWYQQTPGQGLQFLFEYFSETQRNKGNFPGRFSGRQFSNSRSEMNVSTLELGDSALYLCASSNPGLGADTQYFGPGTRLTVL.

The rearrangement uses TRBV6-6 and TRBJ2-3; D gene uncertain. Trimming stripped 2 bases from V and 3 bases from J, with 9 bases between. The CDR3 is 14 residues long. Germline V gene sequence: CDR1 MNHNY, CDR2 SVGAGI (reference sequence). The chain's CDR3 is CASSYGSGTDTQYF. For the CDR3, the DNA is TGTGCCAGCAGTTACGGGTCCGGAACAGATACGCAGTATTTT.

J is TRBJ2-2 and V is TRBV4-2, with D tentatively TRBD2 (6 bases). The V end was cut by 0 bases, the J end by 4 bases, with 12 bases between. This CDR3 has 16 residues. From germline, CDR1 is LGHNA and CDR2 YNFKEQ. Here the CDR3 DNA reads TGTGCCAGCAGCCAAGAACTAGCCGAACTCACCGGGGAGCTGTTTTTT. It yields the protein CASSQELAELTGELFF.

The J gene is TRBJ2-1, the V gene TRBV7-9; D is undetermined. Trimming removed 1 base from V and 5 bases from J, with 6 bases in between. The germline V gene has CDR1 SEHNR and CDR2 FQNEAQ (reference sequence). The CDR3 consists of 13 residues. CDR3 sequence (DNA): TGTGCCAGCAGCTTAGGGGCGGACAATGAGCAGTTCTTC. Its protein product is CASSLGADNEQFF.

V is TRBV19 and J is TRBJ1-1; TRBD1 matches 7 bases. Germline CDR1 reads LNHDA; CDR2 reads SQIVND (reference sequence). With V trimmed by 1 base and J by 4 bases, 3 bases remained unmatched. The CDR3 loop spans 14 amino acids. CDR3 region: CASSIGQGVTEAFF. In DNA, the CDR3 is TGTGCCAGTAGTATAGGACAGGGCGTCACTGAAGCTTTCTTT.

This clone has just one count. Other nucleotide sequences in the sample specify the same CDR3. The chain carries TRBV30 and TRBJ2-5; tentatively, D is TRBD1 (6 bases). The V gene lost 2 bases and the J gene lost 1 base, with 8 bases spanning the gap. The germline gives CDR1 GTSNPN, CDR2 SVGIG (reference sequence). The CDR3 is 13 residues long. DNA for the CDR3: TGTGCCTGGAGTAGAGGGGGCCAAGAGACCCAGTACTTC. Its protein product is CAWSRGGQETQYF.

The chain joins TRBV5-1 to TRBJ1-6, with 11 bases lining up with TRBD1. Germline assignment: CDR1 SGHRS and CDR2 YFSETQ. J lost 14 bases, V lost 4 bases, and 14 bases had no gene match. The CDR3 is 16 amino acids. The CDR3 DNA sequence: TGCGCCAGCAGCCCTATACCGGGACAGGGGGTGGTGGCCCTCCACTTT. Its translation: CASSPIPGQGVVALHF.

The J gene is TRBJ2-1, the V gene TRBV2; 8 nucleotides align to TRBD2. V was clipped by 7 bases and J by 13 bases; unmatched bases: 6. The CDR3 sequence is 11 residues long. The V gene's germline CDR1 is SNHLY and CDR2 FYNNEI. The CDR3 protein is CASMAGGRQFF. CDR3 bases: TGTGCCAGCATGGCGGGAGGTAGACAGTTCTTC.

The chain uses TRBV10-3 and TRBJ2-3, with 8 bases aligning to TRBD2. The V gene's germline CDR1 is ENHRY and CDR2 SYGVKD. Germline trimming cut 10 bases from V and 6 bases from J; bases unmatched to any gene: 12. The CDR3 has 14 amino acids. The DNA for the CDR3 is TGTGCCACCCGGGGGGGCCCAGTGAGGGATACGCAGTATTTT. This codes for CATRGGPVRDTQYF.

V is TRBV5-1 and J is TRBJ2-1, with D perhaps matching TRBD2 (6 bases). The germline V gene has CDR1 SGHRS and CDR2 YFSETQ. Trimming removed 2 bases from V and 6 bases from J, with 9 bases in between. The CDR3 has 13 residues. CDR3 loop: CASSFGLFNEQFF. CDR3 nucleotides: TGCGCCAGCAGCTTCGGACTATTCAATGAGCAGTTCTTC.

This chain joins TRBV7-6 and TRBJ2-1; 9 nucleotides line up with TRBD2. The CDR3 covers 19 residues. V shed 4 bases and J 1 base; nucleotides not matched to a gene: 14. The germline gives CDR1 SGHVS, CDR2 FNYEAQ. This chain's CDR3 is CASSSLGRSREGSYNEQFF. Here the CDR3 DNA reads TGTGCCAGCAGCTCCTTAGGGCGCTCGCGGGAGGGATCCTACAATGAGCAGTTCTTC.

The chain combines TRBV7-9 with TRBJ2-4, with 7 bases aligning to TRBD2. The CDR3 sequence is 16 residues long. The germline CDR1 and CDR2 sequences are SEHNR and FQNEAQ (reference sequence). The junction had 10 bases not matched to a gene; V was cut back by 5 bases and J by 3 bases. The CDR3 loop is CASSQELAFGKNIQYF. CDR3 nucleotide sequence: TGTGCCAGCAGCCAGGAACTAGCGTTTGGCAAAAACATTCAGTACTTC.

The CDR3 loop is CASSLSIGGSYGYTF. The CDR3 DNA is TGTGCCAGCAGTTTATCGATTGGGGGCTCCTATGGCTACACCTTC. The chain links TRBV27 to TRBJ1-2, with D perhaps TRBD1 (6 bases). The CDR3 is 15 residues long. Germline V lookup: CDR1 MNHEY, CDR2 SMNVEV (reference sequence). Between the trimmed V and J ends, which lost 0 bases and 4 bases, there was a span of 12 bases.

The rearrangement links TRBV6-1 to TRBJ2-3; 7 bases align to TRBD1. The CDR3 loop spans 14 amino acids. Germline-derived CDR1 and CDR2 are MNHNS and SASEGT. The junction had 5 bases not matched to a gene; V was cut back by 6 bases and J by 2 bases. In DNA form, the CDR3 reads TGTGCCAGCAGGACAGGACAGGACACAGATACGCAGTATTTT. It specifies CASRTGQDTDTQYF.